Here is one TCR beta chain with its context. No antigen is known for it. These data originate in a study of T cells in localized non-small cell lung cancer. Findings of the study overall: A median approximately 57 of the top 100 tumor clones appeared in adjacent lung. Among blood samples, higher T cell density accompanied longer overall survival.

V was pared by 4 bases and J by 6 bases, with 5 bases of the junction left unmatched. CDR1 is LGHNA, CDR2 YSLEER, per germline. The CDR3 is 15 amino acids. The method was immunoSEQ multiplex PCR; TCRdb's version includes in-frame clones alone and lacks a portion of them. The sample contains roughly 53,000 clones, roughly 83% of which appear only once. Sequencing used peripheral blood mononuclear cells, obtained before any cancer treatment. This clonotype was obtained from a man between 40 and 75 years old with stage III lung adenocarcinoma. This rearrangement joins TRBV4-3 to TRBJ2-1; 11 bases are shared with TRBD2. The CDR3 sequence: CASSLGLAESNEQFF. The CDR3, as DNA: TGCGCCAGCAGCCTGGGACTAGCGGAAAGCAATGAGCAGTTCTTC.